The present TCR beta chain was sequenced within a study of CD8+CD57+ T cells in acquired aplastic anemia. Turning to the study itself: Sorted CD4+ and CD8+ cells gave a mean 3.2 ug DNA, range roughly 0.18 to 30 ug. The study's findings and limits: Some 28 sequences, all CD8+ CDR3, were shared between patients and controls.

TCR beta VDJ and CDR3 profiling used genomic DNA as template. TCRdb independently ran MiXCR on the reads; one entry per CDR3 protein. The table has 260,000 or so distinct CDR3 sequences, 82% seen once. Sequencing was done on patients that had shown CD8+CD57+ cell expansion by flow cytometry. Each patient gave a blood sample that was collected before any therapy had been received. The CDR3 is 15 amino acids. Germline lookup yields CDR1 SGDLS and CDR2 YYNGEE. V shed 4 bases and J shed 10 bases, with 23 bases lying between them. As to this clonotype: Its antigen remains unknown.

The receptor comes from a human donor with aplastic anemia. Input material: sorted CD4+, CD8+, or CD8+CD57+ T cells (not recorded which) from PBMCs. The V gene is TRBV9, the J gene TRBJ1-2; D unclear. The CDR3 protein is CASSLTGSIQYFYTF. CDR3 nucleotides: TGTGCCAGCAGCTTGACTGGGAGCATTCAGTACTTCTACACCTTC.